Listed here are 16 T cell receptor beta chains from one sample, sequenced in a study of human T cells and chemical hapten exposure. Documented time point: healthy volunteer bleed at 2 weeks. Unfractionated whole blood served as the source for total RNA extraction. TCRdb recomputed calls from the RACE reads with MiXCR, one row per CDR3 protein. Of some 120,000 distinct CDR3 sequences listed, about 9% are singletons. The specimen was whole blood. All receptors derive from a male donor in good health. Some clones in this sample may be carry-over from other donors' samples.

This chain connects TRBV14 to TRBJ1-3; unclear D gene. The germline V gene encodes CDR1 SGHDN and CDR2 FVKESK. The CDR3 loop spans 14 amino acids. Trimming took off 1 base at V and 7 bases at J, with 11 bases between the two ends. CDR3 DNA sequence: TGTGCCAGCAGCCAAGCCGGAGCCGCGAACACCATATATTTT. This sequence encodes CASSQAGAANTIYF.

CDR3 bases: TGTGCCACCAGCAGGCATACGGGGGCTAACGAGCAGTACTTC. Its protein is CATSRHTGANEQYF. The chain has TRBV15 and TRBJ2-7; D is possibly TRBD1 or TRBD2 (6 bases each). The V gene's germline CDR1 is LNHNV and CDR2 YYDKDF (reference sequence). V was pared by 3 bases and J by 5 bases, with 14 bases between. This CDR3 is 14 amino acids long.

This rearrangement joins TRBV6-5 to TRBJ2-7, with no clear D. The CDR3 is made up of 18 amino acids. Trimming stripped 4 bases from V and 3 bases from J, with 25 bases between. Per the germline V gene, CDR1 is MNHEY and CDR2 is SVGAGI. The chain's CDR3 is CASSLKPLQDLTLYEQYF. The CDR3 bases are TGTGCCAGCAGTTTAAAACCTCTGCAGGACCTCACCCTCTACGAGCAGTACTTC.

This clonotype was observed at least ten times. This rearrangement joins TRBV12-3 or TRBV12-4 to TRBJ2-3; 7 nucleotides line up with TRBD1. The CDR3 runs to 17 residues. J lost 4 bases, V lost 5 bases, and 15 bases had no gene match. CDR3 amino acids: CASSHKAIPGTADTQYF. CDR3 coding DNA: TGTGCCAGCAGTCACAAGGCGATACCAGGGACAGCAGATACGCAGTATTTT.

This chain joins TRBV27 and TRBJ1-4; 10 bases align to TRBD1. CDR1 and CDR2 from the germline V gene are MNHEY and SMNVEV (reference sequence). This CDR3 is built from 16 residues. V lost 3 bases to trimming and J lost 7 bases; unmatched junction nucleotides: 8. CDR3 sequence (DNA): TGTGCCAGCAGTTTCGGGACAGGGGCCGGAAGTGAAAAACTGTTTTTT. Its translation: CASSFGTGAGSEKLFF.

The chain combines TRBV18 with TRBJ1-5; the D is unclear. Trimming took off 2 bases at V and 8 bases at J, with 13 bases between the two ends. Germline V gene data show CDR1 as KGHSH and CDR2 as LQKENI. The CDR3 runs 14 residues. As DNA, the CDR3 is TGTGCCAGCTCACCAGGGCACGCTAACGAGCCCCAGCATTTT. It translates to CASSPGHANEPQHF.

This clonotype was detected ten times or more. The chain combines TRBV7-2 with TRBJ2-5; 9 bases are a match to TRBD1. J lost 2 bases, V lost 4 bases, and 5 bases had no gene match. There are 15 residues in the CDR3. Germline V gene sequence: CDR1 SGHTA, CDR2 FQGNSA. This CDR3 is CASSSGQGGQETQYF. The CDR3 DNA is TGTGCCAGCAGCTCGGGACAGGGCGGTCAAGAGACCCAGTACTTC. Full variable domain (missing parts from reference TRBV7-2 and TRBJ2-5): GAGVSQSPSNKVTEKGKDVELRCDPISGHTALYWYRQSLGQGLEFLIYFQGNSAPDKSGLPSDRFSAERTGGSVSTLTIQRTQQEDSAVYLCASSSGQGGQETQYFGPGTRLLVL.

This clonotype was seen a few times. The chain combines TRBV27 with TRBJ1-2; D not certain. Germline V lookup: CDR1 MNHEY, CDR2 SMNVEV (reference sequence). The CDR3 runs 14 residues. Deletions cut 2 bases from V and 4 bases from J, with 11 bases between. The CDR3 nucleotides are TGTGCCAGCAGTTTAGAGGGCGGAGCCTATGGCTACACCTTC. This encodes CASSLEGGAYGYTF.

This clonotype showed up many times. This chain joins TRBV7-3 and TRBJ2-1, with 9 bases that match TRBD1. Germline CDR1 and CDR2: SGHTA and FQGTGA. J gave up 9 bases and V 6 bases, and 6 bases lay outside the gene matches. The CDR3 contains 13 residues. Here the CDR3 DNA reads TGTGCCAGCAGTGGGACAGGGTACGGTGAGCAGTTCTTC. Translating gives CASSGTGYGEQFF.

This clonotype came up a few times. The chain has TRBV7-9 and TRBJ2-2; 8 positions agree with TRBD2. V trimming: 11 bases; J trimming: 0 bases; junction bases outside the gene matches: 17. CDR1 SEHNR and CDR2 FQNEAQ come from the germline V gene (reference sequence). This CDR3 spans 18 amino acids. This CDR3 is CAPSGRDTSTPNTGELFF. The DNA of the CDR3 is TGTGCCCCCTCCGGGAGGGACACCTCGACTCCGAACACCGGGGAGCTGTTTTTT.

CDR3 sequence reads: CASSPRLAGGGYEQFF. The CDR3 coding sequence is TGTGCCAGCAGCCCCCGACTAGCGGGAGGCGGATATGAGCAGTTCTTC. The rearrangement links TRBV9 to TRBJ2-1, with 13 positions matching TRBD2. The CDR3 runs to 16 residues. Germline CDR1 is SGDLS and CDR2 is YYNGEE. V lost 4 bases and J lost 8; bases outside the gene matches: 9.

At least ten counts were recorded for this clonotype. The chain couples TRBV12-3 or TRBV12-4 to TRBJ2-3, with TRBD2 matching over 7 bases. Trimming cost V 4 bases and J 2 bases; bases outside gene matches: 3. CDR3 length: 14 amino acids. CDR3: CASSSGGVTDTQYF. CDR3 sequence (DNA): TGTGCCAGCAGTTCTGGGGGGGTCACAGATACGCAGTATTTT.

This clonotype was recorded at least ten times. The chain is built from TRBV20-1 and TRBJ2-6; D is perhaps TRBD1 (5 bases). The V gene lost 3 bases and the J gene lost 1 base, with 10 bases spanning the gap. The CDR3 extends over 15 amino acids. Germline CDR1 DFQATT, CDR2 SNEGSKA (reference sequence). The CDR3: CSARPRESGANVLTF. The DNA for the CDR3 is TGCAGTGCTAGGCCCAGGGAATCTGGGGCCAACGTCCTGACTTTC.

The chain uses TRBV30 and TRBJ1-1, with 7 bases identical to TRBD1. Per germline, CDR1 GTSNPN and CDR2 SVGIG (reference sequence). The V gene end was trimmed by 3 bases and the J gene end by 3 bases; junction bases not matched to a gene: 4. The length of the CDR3 is 13 residues. CDR3 DNA sequence: TGTGCCTGGAGGGATACAGGGGACACTGAAGCTTTCTTT. Protein product: CAWRDTGDTEAFF. Full variable domain (remainder filled in from reference TRBV30 and TRBJ1-1): SQTIHQWPATLVQPVGSPLSLECTVEGTSNPNLYWYRQAAGRGLQLLFYSVGIGQISSEVPQNLSASRPQDRQFILSSKKLLLSDSGFYLCAWRDTGDTEAFFGQGTRLTVV.

This clonotype has just a few counts. This sequence joins TRBV5-6 and TRBJ2-5, with D perhaps matching TRBD1 (6 bases). Germline-derived CDR1 and CDR2 are SGHDT and YYEEEE. Trimming shortened V by 2 bases and J by 5 bases, and 10 bases separated the two germline ends. This CDR3 has 13 amino acids. CDR3 region: CASSFTGLETQYF. In nucleotides, the CDR3 is TGTGCCAGCAGCTTTACAGGGCTCGAGACCCAGTACTTC.

The rearrangement joins TRBV12-3 or TRBV12-4 to TRBJ2-5; D possibly uses TRBD1 or TRBD2 (5 bases each). Trimming removed 0 bases from V and 2 bases from J, with 7 bases in between. The CDR3 runs to 14 residues. Written as DNA, the CDR3 is TGTGCCAGCAGTTTAGCGGGACCGCAAGAGACCCAGTACTTC. Translating gives CASSLAGPQETQYF.